This T cell receptor (beta chain) appears in the sequencing data of a study of identical twins. The donors were all healthy and Caucasian. This clonotype occurred many times. The antigen remains unidentified. Via MiXCR, TCRdb re-called the 5' RACE reads, giving one row per CDR3 protein. The table records some 560,000 distinct CDR3 sequences, more than 9% of them present only once. Overall study results and limits: Invariant cells of the MAIT and iNKT types might have partly distorted the zero-insertion analyses.

CDR3 size: 15 residues. V lost 0 bases and J 4 bases, leaving 10 bases between the germline ends. CDR1 SGHRS and CDR2 YFSETQ come from the germline V gene. The same sample was also studied in work on yellow fever vaccine responses in identical twins.

This clonotype was sampled from a woman aged 18-30 years in good health. The sequencing sample was made of PBMCs. The chain employs TRBV5-1 and TRBJ1-4; D unclear. In DNA form, the CDR3 reads TGCGCCAGCAGCTTGGACGACGGTAATAATGAAAAACTGTTTTTT. This gives the protein CASSLDDGNNEKLFF.